This T cell receptor (beta chain) stems from a study of blood T cell repertoires in COVID-19. The wider study: In each case, the material was cDNA or gDNA derived from T cells, B-cell-depleted T cells, or PBMCs.

Seattle patients were enrolled while actively infected and followed longitudinally. The ends were cut back, 0 bases at V and 6 bases at J, with 11 bases in the middle. Per the germline V gene, CDR1 is LGHDT and CDR2 is YNNKEL (reference sequence). The CDR3 is 14 amino acids. Here immunoSEQ multiplex PCR was the method, and the copy in TCRdb shows in-frame clones only, minus some. The sample holds around 290,000 clones, about nine tenths seen once. This clonotype was sampled from a woman younger than 45 with COVID-19, enrolled during active disease. The gene calls are TRBV3-1 (or the pseudogene TRBV3-2) and TRBJ1-1; D remains unclear. Sequencing input: peripheral blood. The CDR3: CASSQDLGSAEAFF. The CDR3 region has the DNA TGTGCCAGCAGCCAAGATCTGGGGAGCGCTGAAGCTTTCTTT.